Sequencing of this T cell receptor beta chain was carried out in a study of regulatory T cells in long-lasting Graves disease. Germline V gene lookup returns CDR1 ENHRY and CDR2 SYGVKD. This CDR3 contains 14 residues. The V end lost 10 bases, the J end lost 1 base, and 13 bases lay between the germline ends. This clonotype was counted ten times or more. iRepertoire HTBI primers and Arm-PCR of CDR3 regions built TCR beta libraries. TCRdb ran MiXCR on the multiplex PCR reads and lists one entry per CDR3 protein. The sample yields about 450,000 distinct CDR3 sequences, about 14% seen once. Specified time point: newly diagnosed GD, antithyroid drugs for less than 3 months. Extracted RNA from PBMCs served as the source of the TCR library. The same data also contributed to another study, on T cells in Graves' hyperthyroidism and ophthalmopathy. Per that paper: Clonotypes that were expanded in thyroid above 0.001 mostly appeared in blood too.

The material sequenced was peripheral blood mononuclear cells (PBMCs), taken at new diagnosis, from a patient treated with antithyroid drugs. This receptor was taken from a woman in her forties or fifties with Graves disease. The chain combines TRBV10-3 with TRBJ2-2; D uncertain. The CDR3 spells CATFAAENTGELFF. The DNA for the CDR3 is TGTGCCACCTTCGCGGCGGAGAACACCGGGGAGCTGTTTTTT.